The rows below give T cell receptor beta chains drawn from one sample of a study of post-analysis software for immune sequencing data. TCRdb reanalysed the PCR reads using MiXCR and keeps one entry per CDR3 protein. The sample carries some 690,000 distinct CDR3 sequences, just under 30% recorded once. The sample taken for sequencing was blood. These receptors were obtained from a girl aged 10-17 years with multiple sclerosis. Both conserved end residues are part of each CDR3. D genes are given only for firm matches. Size tells how often a clone was seen (once, few, many) or the class of an expanded clone, and some rows leave it out.

d_gene	abundance	v_gene	j_gene	CDR3nt	CDR3aa
NA	NA	TRBV10-3	TRBJ2-2	TGTGCCATCAGTGAGTCGGCCGGTAGTGCGAACACCGGGGAGCTGTTTTTT	CAISESAGSANTGELFF
NA	NA	TRBV11-2	TRBJ1-1	TGTGCCAGCAGCTTAGTTCCCCCTCTCCCCTCGGAAGCTTTCTTT	CASSLVPPLPSEAFF
NA	NA	TRBV9	TRBJ2-5	TGTGCCAGCAGCGTAGCGGGAGTGGGCCAAGAGACCCAGTACTTC	CASSVAGVGQETQYF
NA	few	TRBV15	TRBJ2-1	TGTGCCACCAGCAGAAGACCAGGGGCATGGCAGTTCTTC	CATSRRPGAWQFF
NA	few	TRBV20-1	TRBJ1-1	TGCAGTGCTAGTGTCTTGAACACTGAAGCTTTCTTT	CSASVLNTEAFF
NA	few	TRBV2	TRBJ1-2	TGTGCCAGCCTCGCGGGAGTCAGCTATGGCTACACCTTC	CASLAGVSYGYTF
NA	NA	TRBV20-1	TRBJ2-7	TGCAGTCAATATCAGCGGTCCTACGAGCAGTACTTC	CSQYQRSYEQYF
TRBD2	NA	TRBV20-1	TRBJ2-3	TGCAGTGCTAGCGGGACTAGCGGCACAGATACGCAGTATTTT	CSASGTSGTDTQYF
NA	NA	TRBV14	TRBJ2-3	TGTGCCAGCAGCTCCCGACAGTCAGATACGCAGTATTTT	CASSSRQSDTQYF
TRBD2	NA	TRBV20-1	TRBJ2-1	TGCAGTGCTAGAGATCTCGGGAGGGGATATTACAATGAGCAGTTCTTC	CSARDLGRGYYNEQFF
TRBD1	many	TRBV29-1	TRBJ2-7	TGCAGCGTGACATGGACAGGGGACGAGCAGTACTTC	CSVTWTGDEQYF
NA	few	TRBV6-5	TRBJ1-5	TGTGCCAGCCGTCCTGACAGAACTCCTAGCAATCAGCCCCAGCATTTT	CASRPDRTPSNQPQHF
NA	NA	TRBV21-1	TRBJ1-2	TGTGCCAGCAGCAAAGTATTAGGACAGGGTTGCATAGCTAACTATGGCTACACCTTC	CASSKVLGQGCIANYGYTF
TRBD1	few	TRBV7-9	TRBJ2-1	TGTGCCAGCAGCCCTCCGGGACAGGGTCGGGATGAGCAGTTCTTC	CASSPPGQGRDEQFF
NA	NA	TRBV18	TRBJ2-3	TGTGCCAGCTCACCCGTCGCTGGGGGCCCCACAGATACGCAGTATTTT	CASSPVAGGPTDTQYF
NA	NA	TRBV7-9	TRBJ1-5	TGTGCCAGCAGCGTCGGAGGGCTTGCCATGGATAGCAATCAGCCCCAGCATTTT	CASSVGGLAMDSNQPQHF
TRBD2	NA	TRBV20-1	TRBJ2-5	TGCAGTGTTCTAGCGGGCCTCGGTGAGACCCAGTACTTC	CSVLAGLGETQYF
NA	NA	TRBV5-1	TRBJ2-7	TGCGCCAGCAGCCCAGTCATGATAAAGGGGAGCTCCTACGAGCAGTACTTC	CASSPVMIKGSSYEQYF
TRBD2	NA	TRBV29-1	TRBJ2-5	TGCAGCGTCCGCCGGACGGCGACTAGCGGGAGAGAGACCCAGTACTTC	CSVRRTATSGRETQYF
NA	few	TRBV5-6	TRBJ1-3	TGTGCCAGCAGAGGGTTCTCTGGAAACACCATATATTTT	CASRGFSGNTIYF
NA	few	TRBV20-1	TRBJ2-5	TGCAGTGCTAGAGCGATCAGGGGAGAAGAGACCCAGTACTTC	CSARAIRGEETQYF
NA	NA	TRBV7-2	TRBJ1-2	TGTGCCAGCAGCCCCCGGGCGGACTTTAACTATGGCTACACCTTC	CASSPRADFNYGYTF
NA	NA	TRBV10-2	TRBJ2-3	TGCGCCAGCTCGTCGGAGCGGAGCACAGATACGCAGTATTTT	CASSSERSTDTQYF
TRBD2	once	TRBV2	TRBJ2-1	TGTGCCAGCAGCCCCCGTGATAGCGGGAGTCACAATGAGCAGTTCTTC	CASSPRDSGSHNEQFF
TRBD2	NA	TRBV20-1	TRBJ2-2	TGCAGTGCTAGAGAGACTAGCGGGAGAAGGAGCGGGGAGCTGTTTTTT	CSARETSGRRSGELFF
NA	once	TRBV29-1	TRBJ1-4	TGCAGCGCTGGGTTAGGGGTTGCAACTAATGAAAAACTGTTTTTT	CSAGLGVATNEKLFF
NA	NA	TRBV11-2	TRBJ2-7	TGTGCCAGCAGCTTAGTTGGGAACACCATGGGGGAGCAGTACTTC	CASSLVGNTMGEQYF
NA	many	TRBV13	TRBJ2-7	TGTGCCAGCAGCTTTCGTGGCGAGCAGTACTTC	CASSFRGEQYF
NA	many	TRBV29-1	TRBJ2-2	TGCAGCGTCCTTCCGTGGGGAGCCGGGGAGCTGTTTTTT	CSVLPWGAGELFF
NA	few	TRBV29-1	TRBJ1-1	TGCAGCGTTGTGTTTGATAGGACAACAAACCTGAACACTGAAGCTTTCTTT	CSVVFDRTTNLNTEAFF
TRBD2	few	TRBV7-2	TRBJ2-5	TGTGCCAGCGCGGGAGCGACAAGAGAGACCCAGTACTTC	CASAGATRETQYF
NA	few	TRBV2	TRBJ1-4	TGTGCCAGCATTCGGGACGCTGGGGAGAGCGAAAAACTGTTTTTT	CASIRDAGESEKLFF
TRBD1	few	TRBV6-5	TRBJ1-4	TGTGCCAGCAGTTCGAGGGGGCTCACTAATGAAAAACTGTTTTTT	CASSSRGLTNEKLFF
NA	NA	TRBV20-1	TRBJ1-6	TGCAGTGCTAGACGGGACGGTAGCTCCTATAATTCACCCCTCCACTTT	CSARRDGSSYNSPLHF
NA	few	TRBV7-2	TRBJ2-5	TGTGCTAGCAGCTTGAGTCCGGCCTTGGACGGGAAGACCCAGTACTTC	CASSLSPALDGKTQYF
TRBD1	NA	TRBV9	TRBJ2-1	TGTGCCAGCAGCACTTCCGGGACAGGCAACAATGAGCAGTTCTTC	CASSTSGTGNNEQFF
TRBD1	NA	TRBV5-1	TRBJ2-3	TGCGCCAGCAGCTCCTTAGCGGACAGGGGCAGAGATACGCAGTATTTT	CASSSLADRGRDTQYF
NA	few	TRBV4-1	TRBJ2-3	TGCGCCAGCAGCCAAGGCTGGGGGTTGAACACAGATACGCAGTATTTT	CASSQGWGLNTDTQYF
TRBD1	many	TRBV6-5	TRBJ2-7	TGTGCCAGCAGTTCGACACGGACAGGAAATGTTTACGAGCAGTACTTC	CASSSTRTGNVYEQYF
TRBD1	NA	TRBV29-1	TRBJ1-5	TGCAGCGTTCTGACAGGGAGCGTCAGCCAGCCCCAGCATTTT	CSVLTGSVSQPQHF